This T cell receptor (beta chain) was sequenced during a study of a mutant IDH1 vaccine in newly diagnosed glioma. About the research overall: Averaging roughly 40 years of age, treated patients were about 62% male and 37.5% female.

Study outcomes and limitations: Immune responses induced by vaccination arose in about 93% of the patients.

Assay used: immunoSEQ multiplex PCR; TCRdb lists only in-frame clones, some missing. In the table there are 82,000 or so clones, 85% of which are singletons. As concerns this clone: As yet, its antigen is unknown.

Documented time point: week 23, last vaccination. In the vaccine, a single dose held 300 ug of the mutant IDH1 20-mer peptide, along with topical imiquimod. CDR3 length: 12 residues. The V gene's germline CDR1 is LGHNT and CDR2 FRNRAP. V lost 7 bases and J 2 bases, leaving 8 bases between the germline ends. This clonotype originated in a man younger than 45 with glioma. Some clones in this sample may be carry-over from other donors' samples. The genes are TRBV12-5 and TRBJ1-1; no clear D. The sample in question was PBMCs, obtained from a glioma patient whose treatment included an IDH1 peptide vaccine. The CDR3 DNA reads as TGTGCTAGTGCCCGACACAACACTGAAGCTTTCTTT. Residues: CASARHNTEAFF.